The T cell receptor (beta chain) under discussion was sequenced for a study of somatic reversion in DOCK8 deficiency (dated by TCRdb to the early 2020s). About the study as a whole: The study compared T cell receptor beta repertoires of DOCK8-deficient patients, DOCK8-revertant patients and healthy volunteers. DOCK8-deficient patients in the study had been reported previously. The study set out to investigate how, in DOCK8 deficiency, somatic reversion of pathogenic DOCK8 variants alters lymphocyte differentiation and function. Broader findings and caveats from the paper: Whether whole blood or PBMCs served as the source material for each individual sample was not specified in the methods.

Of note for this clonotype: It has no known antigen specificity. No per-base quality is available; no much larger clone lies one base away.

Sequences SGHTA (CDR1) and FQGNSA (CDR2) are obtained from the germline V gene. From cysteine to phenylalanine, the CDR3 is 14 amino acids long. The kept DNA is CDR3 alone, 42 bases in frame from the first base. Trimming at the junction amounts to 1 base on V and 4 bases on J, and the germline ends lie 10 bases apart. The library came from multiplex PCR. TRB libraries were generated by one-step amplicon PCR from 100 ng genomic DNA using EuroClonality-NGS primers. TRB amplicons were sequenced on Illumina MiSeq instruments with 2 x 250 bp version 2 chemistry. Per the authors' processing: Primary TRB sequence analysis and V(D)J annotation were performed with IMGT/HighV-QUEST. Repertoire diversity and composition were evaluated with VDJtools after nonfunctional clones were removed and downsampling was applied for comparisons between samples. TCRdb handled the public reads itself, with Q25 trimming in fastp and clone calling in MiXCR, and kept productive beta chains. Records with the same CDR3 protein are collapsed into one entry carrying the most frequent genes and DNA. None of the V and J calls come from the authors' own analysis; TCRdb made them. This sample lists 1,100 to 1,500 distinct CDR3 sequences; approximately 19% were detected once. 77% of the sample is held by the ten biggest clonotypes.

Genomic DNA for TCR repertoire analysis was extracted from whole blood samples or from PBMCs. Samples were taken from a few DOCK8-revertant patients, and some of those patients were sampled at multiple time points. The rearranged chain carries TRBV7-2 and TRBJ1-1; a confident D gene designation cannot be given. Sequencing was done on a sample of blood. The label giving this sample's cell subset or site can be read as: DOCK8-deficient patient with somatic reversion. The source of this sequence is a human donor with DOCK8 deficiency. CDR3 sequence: CASSLEPGSTEAFF. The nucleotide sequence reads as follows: TGTGCCAGCAGCTTAGAACCGGGGAGCACTGAAGCTTTCTTT.